The rows below give T cell receptor beta chains drawn from one sample of a study of beta chain features in type 1 diabetes. Only in-frame clones appear in the TCRdb table, and some are missing; sequencing was by immunoSEQ multiplex PCR. The sample has roughly 450,000 clones; about an eighth are singletons. The sample comprised naive CD4+ T cells from blood. The receptors stem from a woman in her late teens or twenties in good health. The CDR3 runs from the conserved cysteine through the conserved F or W. D genes are given only for firm matches. Size values are once, few and many counts, or a class for expanded clones, and some rows have none.

TRBJ2-5 | . | . | TRBV19 | TGTGCCAGTACTAGCCGGGAGACCCAGTACTTC | CASTSRETQYF
TRBJ2-5 | TRBD2 | . | TRBV7-2 | TGTGCCGATACGATGGGGCGGGACTATCAAGAGCCCCAGTACTTC | CADTMGRDYQEPQYF
TRBJ2-1 | . | . | TRBV7-2 | TGTGCCAGCAGCCAGCCGCACAGCCAGGGGGGACACAATGAGCAGTTCTTC | CASSQPHSQGGHNEQFF
TRBJ2-2 | TRBD1 | few | TRBV29-1 | TGCAGCGTTCTCCCGGACAGGTTGAACACCGGGGAGCTGTTTTTT | CSVLPDRLNTGELFF
TRBJ2-7 | TRBD2 | . | TRBV29-1 | TGCAGCGTTGGGCCGGGAGGTGACGAGCAGTACTTC | CSVGPGGDEQYF
TRBJ2-5 | TRBD2 | . | TRBV25-1 | TGTGCCAGCAGTGGGGGAGGGACGCTGTTTATGGCCCAGTACTTC | CASSGGGTLFMAQYF
TRBJ2-3 | . | . | TRBV9 | TGTGCCAGCAGCGTTCGGGGGGCCGCAGATACGCAGTATTTT | CASSVRGAADTQYF
TRBJ1-2 | TRBD1 | few | TRBV25-1 | TGTGCCAGCGGTAATACAGGGGGGTATGGCTACACCTTC | CASGNTGGYGYTF
TRBJ2-5 | TRBD2 | . | TRBV5-4 | TGTGCCAGCAGCTCGGGACTAGCGATAGAGACCCAGTACTTC | CASSSGLAIETQYF
TRBJ2-7 | . | . | TRBV7-2 | TGTGCCAGCACCTCGACCATCTACGAGCAGTACTTC | CASTSTIYEQYF
TRBJ2-1 | . | few | TRBV6-5 | TGTGCCAGCAGGCGAGACGGGAGCCCCTACAATGAGCAGTTCTTC | CASRRDGSPYNEQFF
TRBJ2-7 | . | few | TRBV18 | TGTGCCAGCTCACCCACCAGGGCAGCCTACGAGCAGTACTTC | CASSPTRAAYEQYF
TRBJ1-1 | TRBD1 | . | TRBV7-9 | TGTGCCAGCAGCTTAGCGCGCGGGACAGTTGAAGCTTTCTTT | CASSLARGTVEAFF
TRBJ2-5 | . | few | TRBV25-1 | TGTGCCAGCAGTGAATATCTGCGGGCCCGCCAAGAGACCCAGTACTTC | CASSEYLRARQETQYF
TRBJ1-4 | . | few | TRBV5-5 | TGTGCCAGCAGCCGGGGCTTCGGTGAAAAACTGTTTTTT | CASSRGFGEKLFF
TRBJ2-2 | . | . | TRBV5-1 | TGCGCCAGCAGACACATCACGAACACCGGGGAGCTGTTTTTT | CASRHITNTGELFF